The following is a T cell receptor beta chain sequence with its context. Amplified TCR beta CDR3 regions came from RNA transcripts. HTBI primers were used for first-round RT-PCR of the TCR CDR3. TCRdb independently ran MiXCR on the multiplex PCR reads; one entry per CDR3 protein. This repertoire shows approximately 300,000 distinct CDR3 sequences, 15% to 20% found once; its top ten account for around 55%. The record originates from a study of T cells in Graves' hyperthyroidism and ophthalmopathy. This CDR3 is built from 15 residues. Trimming pared 0 bases from V and 5 bases from J, leaving 14 bases between. From germline, CDR1 is SGHRS and CDR2 YFSETQ.

Sequencing was performed on blood. This sequence originates from a woman in her fifties or sixties with Graves' ophthalmopathy. The chain recombines TRBV5-1 with TRBJ2-5; D may be TRBD1 (8 bases). Written as DNA, the CDR3 is TGCGCCAGCAGCTTGGGGACAGGGCGGGAGGAGACCCAGTACTTC. Protein sequence: CASSLGTGREETQYF.